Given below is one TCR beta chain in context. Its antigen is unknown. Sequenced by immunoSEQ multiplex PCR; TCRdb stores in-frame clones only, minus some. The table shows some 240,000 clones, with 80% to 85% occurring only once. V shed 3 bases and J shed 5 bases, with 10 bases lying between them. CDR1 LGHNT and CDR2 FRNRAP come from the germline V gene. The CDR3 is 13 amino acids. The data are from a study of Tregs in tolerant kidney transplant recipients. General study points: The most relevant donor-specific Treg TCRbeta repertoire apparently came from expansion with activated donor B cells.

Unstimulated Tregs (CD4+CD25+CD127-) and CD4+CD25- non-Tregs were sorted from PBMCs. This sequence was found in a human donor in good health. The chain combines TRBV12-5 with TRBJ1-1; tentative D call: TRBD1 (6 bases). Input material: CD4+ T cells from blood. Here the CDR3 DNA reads TGTGCTAGTGGTTTAAGGGGGGGGACTGAAGCTTTCTTT. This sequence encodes CASGLRGGTEAFF.